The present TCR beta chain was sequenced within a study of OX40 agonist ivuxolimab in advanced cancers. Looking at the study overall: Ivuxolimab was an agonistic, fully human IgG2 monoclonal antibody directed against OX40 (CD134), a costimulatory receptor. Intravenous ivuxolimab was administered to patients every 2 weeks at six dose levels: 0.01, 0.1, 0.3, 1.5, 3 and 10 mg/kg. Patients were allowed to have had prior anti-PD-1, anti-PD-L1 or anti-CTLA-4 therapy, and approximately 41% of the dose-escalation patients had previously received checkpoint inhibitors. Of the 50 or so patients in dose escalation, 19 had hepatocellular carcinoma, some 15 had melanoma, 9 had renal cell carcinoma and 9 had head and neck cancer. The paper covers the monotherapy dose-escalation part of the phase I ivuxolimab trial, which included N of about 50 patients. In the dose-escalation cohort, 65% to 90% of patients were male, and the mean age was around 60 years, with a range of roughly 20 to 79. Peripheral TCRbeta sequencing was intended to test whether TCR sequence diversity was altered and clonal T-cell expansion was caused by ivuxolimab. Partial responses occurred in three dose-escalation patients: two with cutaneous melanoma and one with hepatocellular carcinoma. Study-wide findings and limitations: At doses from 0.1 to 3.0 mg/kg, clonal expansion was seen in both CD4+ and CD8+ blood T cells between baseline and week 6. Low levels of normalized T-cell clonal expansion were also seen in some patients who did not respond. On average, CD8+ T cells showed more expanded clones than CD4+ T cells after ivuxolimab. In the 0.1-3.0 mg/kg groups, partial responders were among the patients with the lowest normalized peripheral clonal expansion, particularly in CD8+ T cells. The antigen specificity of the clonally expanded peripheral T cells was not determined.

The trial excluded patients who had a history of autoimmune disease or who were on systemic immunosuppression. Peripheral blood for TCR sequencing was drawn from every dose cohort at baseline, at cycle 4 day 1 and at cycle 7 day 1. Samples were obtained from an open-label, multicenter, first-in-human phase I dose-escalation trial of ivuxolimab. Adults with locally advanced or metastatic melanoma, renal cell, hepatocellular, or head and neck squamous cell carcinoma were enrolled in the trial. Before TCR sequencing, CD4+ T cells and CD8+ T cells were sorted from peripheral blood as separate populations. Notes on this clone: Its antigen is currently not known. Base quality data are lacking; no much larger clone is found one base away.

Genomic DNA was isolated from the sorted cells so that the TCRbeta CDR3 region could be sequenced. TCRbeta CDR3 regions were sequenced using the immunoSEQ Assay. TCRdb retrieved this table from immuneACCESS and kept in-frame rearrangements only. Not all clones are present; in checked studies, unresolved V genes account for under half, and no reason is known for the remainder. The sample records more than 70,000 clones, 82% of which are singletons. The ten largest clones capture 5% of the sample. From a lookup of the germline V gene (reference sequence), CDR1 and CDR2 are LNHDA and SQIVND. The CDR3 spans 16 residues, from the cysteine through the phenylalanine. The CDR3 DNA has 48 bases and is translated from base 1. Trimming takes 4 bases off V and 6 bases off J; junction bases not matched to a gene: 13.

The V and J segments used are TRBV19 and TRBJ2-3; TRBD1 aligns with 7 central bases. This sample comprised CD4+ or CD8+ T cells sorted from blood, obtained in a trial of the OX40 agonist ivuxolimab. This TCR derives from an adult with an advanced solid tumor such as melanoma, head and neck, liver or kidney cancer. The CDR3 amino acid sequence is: CASSTRTGAGVDTQYF. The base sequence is TGTGCCAGTAGTACGCGGACAGGCGCAGGAGTGGATACGCAGTATTTT.